These 27 T cell receptor beta chains were all obtained from the same sample, sequenced in a study of blood T cell repertoires in COVID-19. Clones were read by immunoSEQ multiplex PCR, and TCRdb kept only the in-frame ones, dropping some. The sample lists 250,000 or so clones, around 89% occurring once. Sequencing was done on a sample of peripheral blood. All receptors come from a woman between 55 and 75 years old with COVID-19, enrolled during active disease.

This clone was counted once. The chain is built from TRBV19 and TRBJ2-1; 11 bases are shared with TRBD2. CDR3 length equals 16 residues. CDR1 is LNHDA, CDR2 SQIVND, per germline (reference sequence). After removal of 5 bases from V and 9 bases from J, the junction contained 12 bases not matched to a gene. The CDR3 bases are TGTGCCAGTAGTGAATACACTAGCGGGGGTGGTGTTGAGCAGTTCTTC. Translated, it gives CASSEYTSGGGVEQFF.

This rearrangement joins TRBV19 to TRBJ1-3; 8 nucleotides match TRBD1. The CDR3 loop spans 15 amino acids. Germline V gene sequence: CDR1 LNHDA, CDR2 SQIVND (reference sequence). V was clipped by 3 bases and J by 4 bases; unmatched bases: 5. The CDR3 DNA sequence: TGTGCCAGTAGTATCTCAGGGGGCAAGGGAAACACCATATATTTT. This encodes CASSISGGKGNTIYF.

This clone was counted once. The chain combines TRBV7-2 with TRBJ1-5; perhaps TRBD1 as D (5 bases). The CDR3 has 14 amino acids. The germline V gene encodes CDR1 SGHTA and CDR2 FQGNSA. Trimming removed 3 bases at V and 0 bases at J, with 6 bases between. CDR3 amino acids: CASSFDSSNQPQHF. CDR3 in DNA: TGTGCCAGCAGCTTCGACAGTAGCAATCAGCCCCAGCATTTT.

The chain carries TRBV1 and TRBJ2-2; the table's D gene call, TRBD1, was not cross checked with the DNA. TRBV1 is flagged as a pseudogene. There are 16 residues in the CDR3. CDR3 DNA sequence: TGCACCAGCAGCCAGGTTCCCAGGTCGAACACCGGGGAGCTGTTTTTT. This gives the protein CTSSQVPRSNTGELFF.

This chain uses TRBV4-1 with TRBJ1-2; 7 positions match TRBD1. Germline CDR1 reads MGHRA; CDR2 reads YSYEKL. The CDR3 extends over 15 amino acids. V was pared by 3 bases and J by 2 bases, with 6 bases of the junction left unmatched. This chain's CDR3 is CASSHSPGQNYGYTF. The DNA of the CDR3 is TGCGCCAGCAGCCACTCTCCGGGACAGAACTATGGCTACACCTTC.

The CDR3 sequence is CASSLEFGREQYF. The CDR3 DNA sequence: TGCGCCAGCAGCTTGGAATTTGGGAGAGAGCAGTACTTC. V is TRBV5-1 and J is TRBJ2-7; D may be TRBD2 (5 bases). The germline V and J ends were trimmed by 0 bases and 7 bases, with 11 bases remaining between them. Germline CDR1 is SGHRS and CDR2 is YFSETQ. CDR3 length: 13 amino acids.

The CDR3 sequence is CASSYLGSQPQHF. As DNA, the CDR3 is TGTGCCAGCAGTTACCTCGGGAGTCAGCCCCAGCATTTT. This chain joins TRBV6-2 or TRBV6-3 and TRBJ1-5; D uncertain. The CDR3 sequence is 13 residues long. In germline, CDR1 is MNHEY, CDR2 SVGEGT. V shed 2 bases and J shed 6 bases, with 8 bases lying between them.

The rearrangement uses TRBV21-1 and TRBJ2-2; TRBD1 was called by the table and not checked on the DNA. TRBV21-1 is noted as a pseudogene. This CDR3 region has 18 residues. The CDR3: CASSRGQFSFINTGELFF. The DNA for the CDR3 is TGTGCCAGCAGCCGTGGACAGTTCAGTTTCATCAACACCGGGGAGCTGTTTTTT.

CDR3 in DNA: TGTGCCAGCAGCCGACTGAACAGGGGAACGGATACGCAGTATTTT. Residues: CASSRLNRGTDTQYF. The chain links TRBV7-9 to TRBJ2-3; TRBD1 matches at 7 bases. Germline CDR1 and CDR2: SEHNR and FQNEAQ (reference sequence). CDR3 length: 15 amino acids. V lost 5 bases, J lost 6 bases, and 11 bases stayed unmatched.

V usage is TRBV7-2 and J usage is TRBJ1-2, with D tentatively TRBD1 (5 bases). Germline V gene sequence: CDR1 SGHTA, CDR2 FQGNSA. The V end was cut by 1 base, the J end by 2 bases, with 11 bases between. This CDR3 spans 15 amino acids. The CDR3 DNA follows: TGTGCCAGCAGCTTAGGTGGAGGGGAAAACTATGGCTACACCTTC. It encodes CASSLGGGENYGYTF.

The chain uses TRBV7-6 and TRBJ2-1, with 12 bases identical to TRBD2. The germline V gene has CDR1 SGHVS and CDR2 FNYEAQ. This CDR3 is 16 amino acids long. Trimming removed 4 bases from V and 4 bases from J; junction bases left unmatched: 5. CDR3 sequence: CASSSTSGGLYNEQFF. The CDR3 nucleotides are TGTGCCAGCAGCTCGACTAGCGGGGGACTTTACAATGAGCAGTTCTTC.

The rearrangement links TRBV6-2 or TRBV6-3 to TRBJ2-7; 7 bases align to TRBD1. Germline CDR1 and CDR2: MNHEY and SVGEGT. The junction had 7 bases not matched to a gene; V was cut back by 2 bases and J by 3 bases. This CDR3 has 15 amino acids. The CDR3 DNA reads as TGTGCCAGCAGTTACGGGGCTGGACAGGTCTACGAGCAGTACTTC. This codes for CASSYGAGQVYEQYF.

The chain is built from TRBV5-1 and TRBJ2-6, with 9 bases matching TRBD1. Trimming cost V 4 bases and J 0 bases; bases outside gene matches: 11. The germline CDR1 and CDR2 sequences are SGHRS and YFSETQ. This CDR3 spans 19 amino acids. CDR3 bases: TGCGCCAGCAGCACCCCTCCTGGGACAGGGCCCTCTGGGGCCAACGTCCTGACTTTC. Encoded protein: CASSTPPGTGPSGANVLTF.

This chain uses TRBV5-4 with TRBJ2-2; no definite D call. Trimming stripped 1 base from V and 6 bases from J, with 10 bases between. The CDR3 is 14 amino acids. CDR1 is SGHNT, CDR2 YYREEE, per germline (reference sequence). CDR3 protein: CASSLSGSPGELFF. The CDR3 nucleotides read TGTGCCAGCAGCTTGTCCGGTTCACCCGGGGAGCTGTTTTTT.

CDR3 coding DNA: TGTGCCAGCAGAGCTCAGGGGGCGGGAACCGGGGAGCTGTTTTTT. Encoded protein: CASRAQGAGTGELFF. This chain connects TRBV27 to TRBJ2-2; 8 bases map to TRBD1. Per the germline V gene, CDR1 is MNHEY and CDR2 is SMNVEV (reference sequence). V lost 6 bases, J lost 5 bases, and 8 bases stayed unmatched. The CDR3 is made up of 15 amino acids.

V usage is TRBV27 and J usage is TRBJ1-2, with 9 bases aligning to TRBD1. This CDR3 has 13 amino acids. V lost 5 bases to trimming and J lost 8 bases; unmatched junction nucleotides: 6. Germline CDR1 MNHEY, CDR2 SMNVEV (reference sequence). CDR3: CASSTGGAIGYTF. DNA for the CDR3: TGTGCCAGCAGTACAGGGGGCGCGATCGGCTACACCTTC.

J is TRBJ1-2 and V is TRBV7-6, with D possibly TRBD1 on 5 matching bases. Deletions cut 3 bases from V and 5 bases from J, with 16 bases between. The CDR3 totals 15 residues. Germline loops: CDR1 SGHVS, CDR2 FNYEAQ. The CDR3 DNA reads TGTGCCAGCAGCTTGGCGACGGGACTGACGTATGGCTACACCTTC. Translation gives CASSLATGLTYGYTF. The complete variable domain, with remaining parts taken from reference TRBV7-6 and TRBJ1-2, reads GAGVSQSPRYKVTKRGQDVALRCDPISGHVSLYWYRQALGQGPEFLTYFNYEAQQDKSGLPNDRFSAERPEGSISTLTIQRTEQRDSAMYRCASSLATGLTYGYTFGSGTRLTVV.

The rearrangement links TRBV27 to TRBJ2-1; 15 bases align to TRBD2. Germline V gene sequence: CDR1 MNHEY, CDR2 SMNVEV (reference sequence). This CDR3 has 19 residues. The J segment lost 8 bases and the V segment lost 0 bases, leaving 11 bases of the junction unmatched. The CDR3 is CASSLSGGTSGGPGDEQFF. The CDR3 coding sequence is TGTGCCAGCAGTTTATCTGGCGGGACTAGCGGGGGGCCAGGTGATGAGCAGTTCTTC.

The chain combines TRBV2 with TRBJ1-5; no clear D. Trimming took 1 base from V and 2 from J, leaving 15 bases between them. CDR1 is SNHLY and CDR2 is FYNNEI in the germline V gene. The CDR3 is 17 residues long. CDR3 in amino acids: CASSEVPGSVGNQPQHF. CDR3 DNA: TGTGCCAGCAGTGAAGTACCCGGTAGTGTGGGCAATCAGCCCCAGCATTTT.

The chain employs TRBV19 and TRBJ1-5; no reliable D call. V lost 8 bases, J lost 0 bases, and 8 bases lay in between. The CDR3 totals 13 residues. Germline loops: CDR1 LNHDA, CDR2 SQIVND (reference sequence). As DNA, the CDR3 is TGTGCCAGTCAAACAGTTAGCAATCAGCCCCAGCATTTT. The encoded protein is CASQTVSNQPQHF.

The J gene is TRBJ2-5, the V gene TRBV6-5; TRBD1 is a possible D gene (6 bases). The CDR3 is made up of 15 amino acids. CDR1 MNHEY and CDR2 SVGAGI come from the germline V gene. V lost 6 bases and J lost 2, with 16 bases in between. As DNA, the CDR3 is TGTGCCAGCAGATACAGGGTTGGGACACAAGAGACCCAGTACTTC. Amino acids: CASRYRVGTQETQYF.

The chain employs TRBV27 and TRBJ1-5, with D unresolved. Germline assignment: CDR1 MNHEY and CDR2 SMNVEV (reference sequence). The CDR3 contains 13 residues. The V and J ends lost 6 bases and 9 bases respectively, with 15 bases between them. The CDR3 region is CASRMTFDWPQHF. In DNA form, the CDR3 reads TGTGCCAGCAGAATGACTTTCGATTGGCCCCAGCATTTT.

CDR3 bases: TGTGCCAGCAGTTTAAATCTCCGGAGGAACTATGGCTACACCTTC. Its translation is CASSLNLRRNYGYTF. The chain employs TRBV27 and TRBJ1-2; D is ambiguous. The germline CDR1 and CDR2 sequences are MNHEY and SMNVEV (reference sequence). This CDR3 spans 15 amino acids. V gave up 2 bases and J gave up 2 bases, with 12 bases separating them.

The V and J genes are TRBV24-1 and TRBJ1-5; D remains unclear. Trimming took off 1 base at V and 0 bases at J, with 18 bases between the two ends. The CDR3 extends over 19 amino acids. Germline V gene lookup returns CDR1 KGHDR and CDR2 SFDVKD. The CDR3 DNA follows: TGTGCCACCAGTGATTTATGGGAGGGAAGAGGGCCTAGCAATCAGCCCCAGCATTTT. It yields the protein CATSDLWEGRGPSNQPQHF.

The chain links TRBV5-8 to TRBJ2-7, with D unclear. The V gene's germline CDR1 is SGHTS and CDR2 YDEGEE. This CDR3 region has 13 residues. V was shortened by 2 bases and J by 0 bases, with 6 bases between the two germline ends. Written as DNA, the CDR3 is TGTGCCAGCAGCTTAACTGCCTCCTACGAGCAGTACTTC. This translates into CASSLTASYEQYF.

J is TRBJ2-3 and V is TRBV9; 9 nucleotides agree with TRBD2. Germline loops: CDR1 SGDLS, CDR2 YYNGEE. This CDR3 has 16 amino acids. With V trimmed by 0 bases and J by 6 bases, 8 bases remained unmatched. The CDR3 DNA is TGTGCCAGCAGCGTAGGTGCGCGGGGGGGCGGGGATACGCAGTATTTT. This codes for CASSVGARGGGDTQYF. The full variable domain, its missing parts supplied by reference TRBV9 and TRBJ2-3, is DSGVTQTPKHLITATGQRVTLRCSPRSGDLSVYWYQQSLDQGLQFLIQYYNGEERAKGNILERFSAQQFPDLHSELNLSSLELGDSALYFCASSVGARGGGDTQYFGPGTRLTVL.

The V and J genes are TRBV6-5 and TRBJ2-1; TRBD2 aligns across 8 bases. The V segment lost 3 bases and the J segment 5 bases; nucleotides outside the gene matches: 6. This CDR3 is 15 amino acids long. Germline V gives CDR1 MNHEY, CDR2 SVGAGI. CDR3 loop: CASSYVRGAHNEQFF. The CDR3 DNA reads as TGTGCCAGCAGTTATGTGCGGGGGGCCCACAATGAGCAGTTCTTC.